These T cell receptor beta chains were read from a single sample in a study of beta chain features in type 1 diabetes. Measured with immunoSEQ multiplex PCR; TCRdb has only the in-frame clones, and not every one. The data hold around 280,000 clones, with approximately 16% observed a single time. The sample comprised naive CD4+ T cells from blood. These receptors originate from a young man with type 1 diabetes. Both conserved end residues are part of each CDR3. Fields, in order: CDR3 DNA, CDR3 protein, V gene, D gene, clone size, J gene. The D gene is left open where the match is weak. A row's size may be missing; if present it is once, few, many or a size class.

cdr3_nt: TGTGCCAGCAGCTTTCGCGCCAGGGGATTGTCGATAGAAAAACTGTTTTTT
cdr3_aa: CASSFRARGLSIEKLFF
v_call: TRBV7-8
d_call: NA
clone_size: NA
j_call: TRBJ1-4

cdr3_nt: TGCACCAGCAGCCAAGCCATGACGATTCGACAGGGGAAATCCTACGAGCAGTACTTC
cdr3_aa: CTSSQAMTIRQGKSYEQYF
v_call: TRBV1
d_call: NA
clone_size: few
j_call: TRBJ2-7

cdr3_nt: TGCAGCGTCGGACTAGGAGGCTACGAGCAGTACTTC
cdr3_aa: CSVGLGGYEQYF
v_call: TRBV29-1
d_call: TRBD2
clone_size: NA
j_call: TRBJ2-7

cdr3_nt: TGTGCCAGCAGCCAAAGAATACGAACTAGCGGGACGCCCGCTGGTACGCAGTATTTT
cdr3_aa: CASSQRIRTSGTPAGTQYF
v_call: TRBV14
d_call: TRBD2
clone_size: NA
j_call: TRBJ2-3

cdr3_nt: TGCGCCAGCAGCCTGGGGGACAGGGACAATCAGCCCCAGCATTTT
cdr3_aa: CASSLGDRDNQPQHF
v_call: TRBV5-1
d_call: TRBD1
clone_size: few
j_call: TRBJ1-5

cdr3_nt: TGTGCCAGCAGCCGACTAGCGGTTTCCTACGAGCAGTACTTC
cdr3_aa: CASSRLAVSYEQYF
v_call: TRBV7-6
d_call: TRBD2
clone_size: few
j_call: TRBJ2-7

cdr3_nt: TGTGCCAGTATGGGGAGGGAGGCCCATGGCTACACCTTC
cdr3_aa: CASMGREAHGYTF
v_call: TRBV19
d_call: NA
clone_size: NA
j_call: TRBJ1-2

cdr3_nt: TGTGCCAGCAGCTTAAGAGAAGAGACCCAGTACTTC
cdr3_aa: CASSLREETQYF
v_call: TRBV13
d_call: NA
clone_size: NA
j_call: TRBJ2-5

cdr3_nt: TGTGCCAGCTCACCGAACAGGGGGACCAAAAACATTCAGTACTTC
cdr3_aa: CASSPNRGTKNIQYF
v_call: TRBV18
d_call: TRBD1
clone_size: NA
j_call: TRBJ2-4

cdr3_nt: TGCGCCAGCAGCCACGGGGCGAACACCGGGGAGCTGTTTTTT
cdr3_aa: CASSHGANTGELFF
v_call: TRBV4-3
d_call: NA
clone_size: few
j_call: TRBJ2-2

cdr3_nt: TGTGCCAGCAGCATACCCGGGATTCACCCGAAGACCCAGTACTTC
cdr3_aa: CASSIPGIHPKTQYF
v_call: TRBV5-4
d_call: NA
clone_size: NA
j_call: TRBJ2-5

cdr3_nt: TGCGCCAGCAGCCATGGGGCAGTTAACACCGGGGAGCTGTTTTTT
cdr3_aa: CASSHGAVNTGELFF
v_call: TRBV4-3
d_call: NA
clone_size: few
j_call: TRBJ2-2

cdr3_nt: TGTGCCAGCAGGTCTGCGGGACCTCGTGTCGAGCAGTACTTC
cdr3_aa: CASRSAGPRVEQYF
v_call: TRBV27
d_call: NA
clone_size: NA
j_call: TRBJ2-7

cdr3_nt: TGTGCCAGCACCACCGGAGGGGCGAACACCGGGGAGCTGTTTTTT
cdr3_aa: CASTTGGANTGELFF
v_call: TRBV7-9
d_call: NA
clone_size: NA
j_call: TRBJ2-2

cdr3_nt: TGTGCCACCAGCAGAGCAGGTGGGGGGTGGTACTCCTACGAGCAGTACTTC
cdr3_aa: CATSRAGGGWYSYEQYF
v_call: TRBV15
d_call: NA
clone_size: NA
j_call: TRBJ2-7

cdr3_nt: TGTGCCAGCAGCTATACAGGTGGCCTCACAGATACGCAGTATTTT
cdr3_aa: CASSYTGGLTDTQYF
v_call: TRBV7-8
d_call: NA
clone_size: NA
j_call: TRBJ2-3

cdr3_nt: TGTGCCAGCACAAGGGCGGGCACTGAAGCTTTCTTT
cdr3_aa: CASTRAGTEAFF
v_call: TRBV6-6
d_call: NA
clone_size: few
j_call: TRBJ1-1

cdr3_nt: TGTGCCAGCAGTGAGTACGGAGATACGCAGTATTTT
cdr3_aa: CASSEYGDTQYF
v_call: TRBV2
d_call: NA
clone_size: NA
j_call: TRBJ2-3

cdr3_nt: TGTGCCAGCAGCGCAACAGGGGGCAACGAGCAGTACTTC
cdr3_aa: CASSATGGNEQYF
v_call: TRBV5-6
d_call: TRBD1
clone_size: NA
j_call: TRBJ2-7

cdr3_nt: TGTGCCAGCAGCTTAGAGGGGTACCGGAAAATTATCCAAGAGACCCAGTACTTC
cdr3_aa: CASSLEGYRKIIQETQYF
v_call: TRBV7-2
d_call: NA
clone_size: NA
j_call: TRBJ2-5

cdr3_nt: TGTGCCAGCAGTTCCCATGCAGTTAACTATGGCTACACCTTC
cdr3_aa: CASSSHAVNYGYTF
v_call: TRBV28
d_call: NA
clone_size: NA
j_call: TRBJ1-2

cdr3_nt: TGCAGCGTGCCGGGACAGGCCGGGGTCCGGACGGGGGAGCTGTTTTTT
cdr3_aa: CSVPGQAGVRTGELFF
v_call: TRBV29-1
d_call: TRBD1
clone_size: NA
j_call: TRBJ2-2

cdr3_nt: TGTGCCAGCAGACCGGGACAGGGGGACTATGGCTACACCTTC
cdr3_aa: CASRPGQGDYGYTF
v_call: TRBV5-4
d_call: TRBD1
clone_size: NA
j_call: TRBJ1-2

cdr3_nt: TGTGCCAGCAGCCTTATAGCGGGTGGGGTCAATGAGCAGTTCTTC
cdr3_aa: CASSLIAGGVNEQFF
v_call: TRBV4-2
d_call: TRBD2
clone_size: few
j_call: TRBJ2-1

cdr3_nt: TGTGCCAGCAGCTTAAGGCCGGGACAAGACTACGAGCAGTACTTC
cdr3_aa: CASSLRPGQDYEQYF
v_call: TRBV7-2
d_call: NA
clone_size: NA
j_call: TRBJ2-7

cdr3_nt: TGTGCCAGCAGTTTTCACAGGGACAAATCCTACGAGCAGTACTTC
cdr3_aa: CASSFHRDKSYEQYF
v_call: TRBV28
d_call: NA
clone_size: NA
j_call: TRBJ2-7

cdr3_nt: TGTGCCAGCAGCGGAGTAGCGGGAGGAGTAGATACGCAGTATTTT
cdr3_aa: CASSGVAGGVDTQYF
v_call: TRBV11-2
d_call: TRBD2
clone_size: few
j_call: TRBJ2-3

cdr3_nt: TGTGCCAGCAGCCCACTATGGGACACCTCCTACGAGCAGTACTTC
cdr3_aa: CASSPLWDTSYEQYF
v_call: TRBV7-2
d_call: NA
clone_size: few
j_call: TRBJ2-7

cdr3_nt: TGTGCCACCAGCCGGGACAGGGAAGCTTGGGAGCAGTACTTC
cdr3_aa: CATSRDREAWEQYF
v_call: TRBV15
d_call: TRBD1
clone_size: many
j_call: TRBJ2-7

cdr3_nt: TGTGCCTGGAGTGTGAGGGCCATCAATCAGCCCCAGCATTTT
cdr3_aa: CAWSVRAINQPQHF
v_call: TRBV30
d_call: NA
clone_size: few
j_call: TRBJ1-5

cdr3_nt: TGTGCCAGCAGCCTCGGGGACTGGTCAAATGAGCAGTTCTTC
cdr3_aa: CASSLGDWSNEQFF
v_call: TRBV7-2
d_call: NA
clone_size: few
j_call: TRBJ2-1

cdr3_nt: TGTGCCAGCTCACCGGGACTAGCGGGAGTCGGAGATACGCAGTATTTT
cdr3_aa: CASSPGLAGVGDTQYF
v_call: TRBV18
d_call: TRBD2
clone_size: NA
j_call: TRBJ2-3

cdr3_nt: TGTGCCAGCAGCTTATACAGCATGAACACTGAAGCTTTCTTT
cdr3_aa: CASSLYSMNTEAFF
v_call: TRBV7-2
d_call: NA
clone_size: NA
j_call: TRBJ1-1

cdr3_nt: TGTGCCTGGAGTGTAGGATCAGGGATTAACTATGGCTACACCTTC
cdr3_aa: CAWSVGSGINYGYTF
v_call: TRBV30
d_call: NA
clone_size: few
j_call: TRBJ1-2

cdr3_nt: TGTGCCAGCAGTTATCGGAGTGGGGGCGGTCAGCCCCAGCATTTT
cdr3_aa: CASSYRSGGGQPQHF
v_call: TRBV6-5
d_call: NA
clone_size: few
j_call: TRBJ1-5

cdr3_nt: TGTGCCTGGAGTACCAGGAGACAGGAAGGGGGCACAGATACGCAGTATTTT
cdr3_aa: CAWSTRRQEGGTDTQYF
v_call: TRBV30
d_call: NA
clone_size: NA
j_call: TRBJ2-3

cdr3_nt: TGCGCCAGCAGCTTACCGGACAGCCGTAACACTAACTATGGCTACACCTTC
cdr3_aa: CASSLPDSRNTNYGYTF
v_call: TRBV5-1
d_call: NA
clone_size: NA
j_call: TRBJ1-2

cdr3_nt: TGTGCCAGCAGCGTAGTTCCCCCGCACCACTACGACAATGAGCAGTTCTTC
cdr3_aa: CASSVVPPHHYDNEQFF
v_call: TRBV9
d_call: NA
clone_size: NA
j_call: TRBJ2-1

cdr3_nt: TGTGCCAGCTCACCACAGGACAGGGACCTGAACACTGAAGCTTTCTTT
cdr3_aa: CASSPQDRDLNTEAFF
v_call: TRBV18
d_call: TRBD1
clone_size: NA
j_call: TRBJ1-1

cdr3_nt: TGCAGCCTCAGGGGCCCCTACGAGCAGTACTTC
cdr3_aa: CSLRGPYEQYF
v_call: TRBV20-1
d_call: NA
clone_size: NA
j_call: TRBJ2-7

cdr3_nt: TGTGCCTGGAGAGGGACAGGGGGCGAACAGCCCCAGCATTTT
cdr3_aa: CAWRGTGGEQPQHF
v_call: TRBV30
d_call: TRBD1
clone_size: NA
j_call: TRBJ1-5

cdr3_nt: TGCGCCAGCAGCCGGGCCCACAGGGTTGATTGGACTGAAGCTTTCTTT
cdr3_aa: CASSRAHRVDWTEAFF
v_call: TRBV4-1
d_call: NA
clone_size: NA
j_call: TRBJ1-1